This passage covers 2 T cell receptor beta chains from one sample sequenced in a study of identical twins. TCRdb redid the calling of the 5' RACE reads with MiXCR, one entry per CDR3 protein. The sample lists roughly 500,000 distinct CDR3 sequences, 20% to 25% seen once, with 0.75% to 0.95% in the top ten. This sample was also put to use in a study of T cells expressing NK-cell markers.

Sequenced sample: CD4+ T cells sorted from blood. Receptors originate from a woman aged 18 to 35 in good health.

Only a few counts were recorded for this clonotype. V usage is TRBV29-1 and J usage is TRBJ2-2; D not certain. Germline loops: CDR1 SQVTM, CDR2 ANQGSEA. Trimming pared 6 bases from V and 2 bases from J, leaving 10 bases between. This CDR3 is built from 13 residues. CDR3: CSVRPTNTGELFF. CDR3 coding DNA: TGCAGCGTGAGGCCGACCAACACCGGGGAGCTGTTTTTT.

The V call is TRBV7-9, the J call TRBJ2-5; 9 bases fit TRBD1. CDR3 length: 15 amino acids. Germline V gene sequence: CDR1 SEHNR, CDR2 FQNEAQ (reference sequence). V lost 5 bases, J lost 2 bases, and 6 bases stayed unmatched. The DNA for the CDR3 is TGTGCCAGCAGCCAAACGGGACAGGGTCAAGAGACCCAGTACTTC. It yields the protein CASSQTGQGQETQYF.